These 14 T cell receptor beta chains originate from one sample sequenced in a study of regulatory T cells in long-lasting Graves disease. Time point of the sample: newly diagnosed GD, antithyroid drugs for less than 3 months. PBMC RNA was the source of the TCR library. The TCR beta library used iRepertoire HTBI primers with Arm-PCR amplification of CDR3. TCRdb re-analysed the multiplex PCR reads in MiXCR, keeping a single row per CDR3 protein. The table shows about 470,000 distinct CDR3 sequences, with 15% occurring only once. The same specimen was also included in a second study, on T cells in Graves' hyperthyroidism and ophthalmopathy.

The sequences come from peripheral blood mononuclear cells (PBMCs), collected at new diagnosis, from a patient treated with antithyroid drugs. The source of these receptors is a woman between 25 and 40 years old with Graves disease.

Points on this clonotype: A much larger clone lies one base from this, so it may be a read error. The gene calls are TRBV28 and TRBJ1-1; tentatively, D is TRBD1 (5 bases). This CDR3 contains 17 residues. Deletions cut 5 bases from V and 1 base from J, with 20 bases between. In germline, CDR1 is MDHEN, CDR2 SYDVKM. This CDR3 reads CASSQNPTRGWNTEAFF. CDR3 coding DNA: TGTGCCAGCAGTCAAAACCCCACAAGGGGCTGGAACACTGAAGCTTTCTTT. Together with reference TRBV28 and TRBJ1-1, the CDR3 gives the full variable domain: DVKVTQSSRYLVKRTGEKVFLECVQDMDHENMFWYRQDPGLGLRLIYFSYDVKMKEKGDIPEGYSVSREKKERFSLILESASTNQTSMYLCASSQNPTRGWNTEAFFGQGTRLTVV.

This clonotype was detected a few times. This chain links TRBV2 with TRBJ2-2; D is unresolved. V was trimmed by 6 bases and J by 6 bases, leaving 17 bases between them. Germline CDR1 reads SNHLY; CDR2 reads FYNNEI. The CDR3 extends over 15 amino acids. The CDR3, as DNA: TGTGCCAGCAGACTTCGACCCGCCGGGTCCGGGGAGCTGTTTTTT. Amino acids: CASRLRPAGSGELFF.

A note on this clonotype: A read error is possible here, since a much larger clone lies one base away. The gene calls are TRBV12-3 or TRBV12-4 and TRBJ1-1, with unresolved D. The CDR3 runs 13 residues. CDR3 nucleotides: TGTGCCAGCATCCCCTTTGGGAACGCTGAAGCTTTCTTT. Translation gives CASIPFGNAEAFF.

In this sample, this clonotype turned up many times. The chain recombines TRBV7-2 with TRBJ2-3; no firm D call. The length of the CDR3 is 12 residues. Germline CDR1 reads SGHTA; CDR2 reads FQGNSA. V lost 1 base, J lost 6 bases, and 5 bases lay in between. The CDR3 coding sequence is TGTGCCAGCAGCTTAGATTGGGATACGCAGTATTTT. Translation: CASSLDWDTQYF.

In its sample, this clonotype was seen a few times. The chain uses TRBV28 and TRBJ2-3; D remains unclear. The CDR3 has 10 residues. From germline, CDR1 is MDHEN and CDR2 SYDVKM. The V end was cut by 6 bases, the J end by 12 bases, with 10 bases between. CDR3: CASSSKGQYF. CDR3 in DNA: TGTGCCAGCAGCTCCAAGGGTCAGTATTTT.

This clonotype came up many times. V usage is TRBV5-1 and J usage is TRBJ2-2; tentatively, D is TRBD2 (6 bases). This CDR3 spans 14 amino acids. Germline CDR1 reads SGHRS; CDR2 reads YFSETQ. V was pared by 4 bases and J by 2 bases, with 9 bases between. CDR3: CASSGRDNTGELFF. The CDR3 region has the DNA TGCGCCAGCAGCGGGCGGGACAACACCGGGGAGCTGTTTTTT. Together with reference TRBV5-1 and TRBJ2-2, the CDR3 gives the full variable domain: KAGVTQTPRYLIKTRGQQVTLSCSPISGHRSVSWYQQTPGQGLQFLFEYFSETQRNKGNFPGRFSGRQFSNSRSEMNVSTLELGDSALYLCASSGRDNTGELFFGEGSRLTVL.

The sample holds one count of this clonotype. The V gene is TRBV18, the J gene TRBJ2-7; D might be TRBD1 or TRBD2, each matching 5 bases. From germline, CDR1 is KGHSH and CDR2 LQKENI. This CDR3 is built from 16 residues. V shed 2 bases and J shed 7 bases, with 21 bases lying between them. Here the CDR3 DNA reads TGTGCCAGCTCACCATTTTCCGGGACGGGCCTGCGGGAGCAGTACTTC. Translation: CASSPFSGTGLREQYF.

V and J are TRBV11-3 and TRBJ1-1, with D possibly TRBD1 on 5 matching bases. Germline CDR1 and CDR2: SGHNT and YENEEA. The length of the CDR3 is 14 residues. With 7 bases removed from V and 2 bases from J, the gap between germline ends came to 14 bases. The CDR3 DNA is TGTGCCAGCACCCTTCTCCGGGACAACACTGAAGCTTTCTTT. Its translation is CASTLLRDNTEAFF.

On this clonotype: Since a much larger clone is just one base distant, this may be a read error. This chain uses TRBV2 with TRBJ2-4; 10 bases match TRBD2. This CDR3 is 14 amino acids long. V was clipped by 9 bases and J by 13 bases; unmatched bases: 15. Germline V gene data show CDR1 as SNHLY and CDR2 as FYNNEI. Here the CDR3 DNA reads TGTGCCAGAAGGGGACTAGCGACCTACAATGAGCAGTACTTC. Translating it yields CARRGLATYNEQYF.

This chain joins TRBV12-3 or TRBV12-4 and TRBJ2-5; perhaps TRBD2 as D (6 bases). The CDR3 loop spans 13 amino acids. Trimming cost V 3 bases and J 11 bases, with 16 bases left between them. The CDR3 DNA follows: TGTGCCAGCAGTTTGGGAGGTGAAGGGGTTCAGTACTTC. This sequence encodes CASSLGGEGVQYF.

This clonotype came up many times. The V gene is TRBV7-8, the J gene TRBJ2-7; the D gene is possibly TRBD2 (6 bases). V lost 4 bases and J 1 base, leaving 20 bases between the germline ends. CDR3 length: 17 residues. Germline V lookup: CDR1 SGHVS, CDR2 FQNEAQ. In DNA, the CDR3 is TGTGCCAGCAGCTCCCCCTACGGAGGGGCCTGGTCCTACGAGCAGTACTTC. Encoded protein: CASSSPYGGAWSYEQYF.

This clonotype has ten or more counts. The chain links TRBV11-3 to TRBJ2-1, with a possible D match to TRBD1 (5 bases). The CDR3 extends over 15 amino acids. Germline lookup yields CDR1 SGHNT and CDR2 YENEEA. The ends were cut back, 0 bases at V and 4 bases at J, with 10 bases in the middle. The CDR3 coding sequence is TGTGCCAGCAGCTTAGATAGACAGAGTTACAATGAGCAGTTCTTC. Protein sequence: CASSLDRQSYNEQFF.

V gene TRBV27 combines with J gene TRBJ2-5; D is unclear. The CDR3 extends over 12 amino acids. Trimming cost V 5 bases and J 7 bases, with 11 bases left between them. Germline V CDR1 and CDR2: MNHEY, SMNVEV (reference sequence). In nucleotides, the CDR3 is TGTGCCAGCAGTGAAGGGTACGGGACCCAGTACTTC. Translated, it gives CASSEGYGTQYF.

In its sample, this clonotype was seen many times. This chain joins TRBV14 and TRBJ2-2; 7 bases fit TRBD1. Germline CDR1 reads SGHDN; CDR2 reads FVKESK. The V gene end was trimmed by 1 base and the J gene end by 5 bases; junction bases not matched to a gene: 4. This CDR3 comprises 15 residues. This chain's CDR3 is CASSQGRGSTGELFF. The CDR3 bases are TGTGCCAGCAGCCAAGGCAGGGGGAGTACCGGGGAGCTGTTTTTT.